These 3 T cell receptor beta chains were all obtained from the same sample, sequenced in a study of cytomegalovirus exposure and HLA in healthy donors. PCR amplification relied on 60 Vbeta primers (plus 13 Jbeta primers). Clones were sequenced by immunoSEQ multiplex PCR, and TCRdb holds only the in-frame ones, with some missing. The data contain about 200,000 clones, roughly 80% of them singletons. The sequencing input was PBMCs. All receptors derive from a young man in good health and CMV-seronegative.

The chain employs TRBV7-9 and TRBJ2-7; tentative D call: TRBD1 (6 bases). Trimming shortened V by 3 bases and J by 3 bases, and 24 bases separated the two germline ends. CDR3 length: 18 residues. CDR1 and CDR2 (germline): SEHNR, FQNEAQ (reference sequence). The CDR3 region is CASSFLKVDRSFGYEQYF. The CDR3 nucleotides are TGTGCCAGCAGCTTCCTTAAAGTCGACAGGTCGTTTGGCTACGAGCAGTACTTC. The full variable domain, with the rest looked up from reference TRBV7-9 and TRBJ2-7, is DTGVSQNPRHKITKRGQNVTFRCDPISEHNRLYWYRQTLGQGPEFLTYFQNEAQLEKSRLLSDRFSAERPKGSFSTLEIQRTEQGDSAMYLCASSFLKVDRSFGYEQYFGPGTRLTVT.

With regard to this clone: At one end, the junction sequence differs from germline, possibly due to a read error. The V call is TRBV7-9, the J call TRBJ2-7; TRBD1 is a possible D gene (5 bases). The CDR3 contains 13 residues. Germline CDR1 and CDR2: SEHNR and FQNEAQ (reference sequence). The DNA of the CDR3 is TGTTCCAGCAGCTCGGACACCTCCTACGAGCAGTACTTC. This sequence encodes CSSSSDTSYEQYF.

The chain links TRBV27 to TRBJ1-2; 7 nucleotides agree with TRBD1. CDR1 and CDR2 (germline): MNHEY, SMNVEV (reference sequence). The V segment lost 2 bases and the J segment 5 bases; nucleotides outside the gene matches: 8. The length of the CDR3 is 15 residues. CDR3 DNA: TGTGCCAGCAGTTTAACCACCGGGACAGAATATGGCTACACCTTC. Residues: CASSLTTGTEYGYTF.